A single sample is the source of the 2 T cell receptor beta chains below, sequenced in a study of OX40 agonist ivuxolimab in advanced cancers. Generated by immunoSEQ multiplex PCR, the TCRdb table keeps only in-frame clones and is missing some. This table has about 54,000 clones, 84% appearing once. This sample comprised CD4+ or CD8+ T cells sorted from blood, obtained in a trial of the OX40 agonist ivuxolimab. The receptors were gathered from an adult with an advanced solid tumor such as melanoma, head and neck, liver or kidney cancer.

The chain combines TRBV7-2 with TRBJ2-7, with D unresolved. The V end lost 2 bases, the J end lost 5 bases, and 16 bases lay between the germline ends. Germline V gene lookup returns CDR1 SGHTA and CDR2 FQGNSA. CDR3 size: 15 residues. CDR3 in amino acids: CASSLRLKGAHEQYF. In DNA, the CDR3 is TGTGCCAGCAGCTTAAGATTAAAGGGTGCGCACGAGCAGTACTTC.

CDR3 region: CASSPWTSEDEQFF. Here the CDR3 DNA reads TGTGCCAGCAGCCCATGGACTAGCGAGGATGAGCAGTTCTTC. This chain connects TRBV14 to TRBJ2-1; 9 bases map to TRBD2. The CDR3 is 14 residues long. Germline-derived CDR1 and CDR2 are SGHDN and FVKESK. With V trimmed by 4 bases and J by 8 bases, 6 bases remained unmatched.